This TCR beta chain was found in a study of neurological immune-mediated disorders (dated by TCRdb to the late 2010s). Regarding the study in general: Among the approximately 35 multiple sclerosis patients, relapsing-remitting MS accounted for about 31 and secondary progressive MS accounted for 3. Peripheral blood TCR-beta repertoires from patients with HTLV-I-associated myelopathy (HAM/TSP), patients with multiple sclerosis, and healthy controls were compared in the study using UMI-based sequencing. The roughly 110 TCR-beta libraries covered PBMC samples along with longitudinal samples, technical triplicates, and paired sorted CD4+ and CD8+ T-cell subsets. The cohort was made up of about 65 subjects, consisting of roughly 14 HAM/TSP patients, around 35 multiple sclerosis patients and some 20 healthy controls.

The investigation overall reported the following: No association of the MS cluster with clinical or MRI features was observed, and the need for larger cohorts was stated by the authors. The highest TCR clonal expansion was observed in HAM/TSP patients, whereas the lowest was observed in MS patients, even when compared with healthy controls. Repertoires from 18 of 34 MS patients were grouped by phylogenetic analysis into a cluster of related CDR3 sequences, suggesting a possible repertoire-level signature. No identical CDR3 amino acid sequences were shared among expanded clones across subjects, suggesting private TCR-beta repertoires in all groups.

Unsorted PBMC libraries were generated from 2 million PBMCs stored in RNAlater at -80 °C until RNA extraction. Multiple sclerosis patients were enrolled in a US clinical protocol under which disease progression was evaluated by magnetic resonance imaging. PBMCs were separated from peripheral blood using Ficoll-Hypaque density gradient centrifugation and then cryopreserved in liquid nitrogen. This clonotype was seen a handful of times. This receptor's antigen is unknown. No base quality information exists; no much larger clone differs at one position. Via the germline V gene (reference sequence), CDR1 is MNHNY and CDR2 SVGAGI. V was cut back by 8 bases and J by 2 bases, leaving a gap of 14 bases between them. The CDR3 spans 14 residues, from the cysteine through the phenylalanine. Only the CDR3 DNA is retained, 42 bases long and in frame from the first base. To synthesize cDNA, template-switch 5'RACE was performed with a primer carrying a 10-nucleotide random unique molecular identifier so that each TCR transcript was tagged. Every sequencing run yielded over 190 million TCR-beta sequences covering 15-18 subjects. Total RNA was extracted with the RNeasy kit. Using the KAPA Real-time Library Amplification kit, TCR-beta VDJ regions were amplified with primers for the TCR constant region and the 5'RACE anchor. Sample indexes and Illumina adaptors were added in a first PCR, and a second PCR then increased library yield. After Ampure bead purification, the TCR product of roughly 650 bp was size-selected on a 2% E-gel SizeSelection system. Before pooling, library quality was checked on a Bioanalyzer, concentration was measured with Qubit, and libraries were quantified with the Kapa Library Quantification kit. An Illumina HiSeq 2500 sequenced the libraries paired-end 2 x 150 bp. To increase sequence diversity, about 24-32% phiX was spiked into each library pool. In the original analysis: The UMI-based MiGEC pipeline processed quality-filtered reads and removed over 75% of raw TCR sequences during error correction. VDJ genes were aligned to IMGT germline references, and clonotypes were defined by unique CDR3 amino acid sequence plus V-J genes. VDJtools evaluated clonal expansion, Shannon diversity and CDR3 relatedness (CalcPairwiseDistances, ClusterSamples); CLCbio workbench built phylogenetic trees. Clones with at least 8 unique UMIs were defined as expanded, with this threshold being based on coefficient-of-variation modelling across technical triplicates. The public reads were reanalyzed by TCRdb: fastp trimming at Q25, MiXCR alignment, in-frame beta chains only. Entries are consolidated by CDR3 protein sequence, retaining the most common genes and DNA. The V and J calls reflect TCRdb's pipeline rather than the authors' work. For this sample there are approximately 60,000 distinct CDR3 sequences; 3% to 4% appear just once. Approximately 3.4% of the sample rests with the top ten.

Sequencing input: PBMCs. The receptor was isolated from a woman aged 25 to 39 with multiple sclerosis. The chain uses TRBV6-6 and TRBJ2-3; a tentative D call is TRBD2 (6 bases match). The CDR3 corresponds to CASHAGLVTDTQYF. The DNA sequence follows: TGTGCCAGCCACGCGGGACTTGTCACAGATACGCAGTATTTT.